These 11 T cell receptor beta chains came from one sample sequenced in a study of human T cells and chemical hapten exposure. Described time point: healthy volunteer bleed at 2 weeks. The total RNA was obtained from whole blood that was not fractionated. TCRdb used MiXCR to reprocess the RACE reads, holding one entry per CDR3 protein. The table has about 130,000 distinct CDR3 sequences, approximately 10% seen once; the top ten hold around 1.7%. Sequencing input: whole blood. The receptor set was obtained from a male donor in good health. Some clones in this sample may be carry-over from other donors' samples.

At least ten counts were recorded for this clonotype. The chain joins TRBV2 to TRBJ2-3; TRBD1 is a possible D gene (6 bases). This CDR3 has 17 residues. The germline CDR1 and CDR2 sequences are SNHLY and FYNNEI. The V end was cut by 6 bases, the J end by 2 bases, with 21 bases between. The CDR3 region is CASRDTGNPGHTDTQYF. The CDR3 bases are TGTGCCAGCAGGGATACAGGCAACCCGGGACACACAGATACGCAGTATTTT.

This chain uses TRBV7-9 with TRBJ1-6; 9 positions agree with TRBD1. This CDR3 contains 15 residues. V lost 5 bases and J lost 5; bases outside the gene matches: 4. CDR1 and CDR2 (germline): SEHNR, FQNEAQ (reference sequence). The CDR3 reads CASSPDRGDNSPLHF. The CDR3 nucleotides are TGTGCCAGCAGCCCGGACAGGGGAGATAATTCACCCCTCCACTTT.

This clonotype was counted between two and nine times. The chain couples TRBV5-4 to TRBJ2-2; 7 bases map to TRBD2. The germline CDR1 and CDR2 sequences are SGHNT and YYREEE (reference sequence). The CDR3 length is 15 residues. V shed 0 bases and J 4 bases; nucleotides not matched to a gene: 3. The CDR3 region is CASSLGLASTGELFF. CDR3 DNA: TGTGCCAGCAGCTTGGGACTAGCTAGCACCGGGGAGCTGTTTTTT.

This clonotype has just a few counts. The chain carries TRBV12-3 or TRBV12-4 and TRBJ2-5, with 13 bases lining up with TRBD2. The CDR3 extends over 16 amino acids. V trimming: 6 bases; J trimming: 2 bases; junction bases outside the gene matches: 6. The CDR3 loop reads CASSRTSGSDQETQYF. CDR3 nucleotide sequence: TGTGCCAGCAGCAGGACTAGCGGGAGTGATCAAGAGACCCAGTACTTC.

V usage is TRBV7-9 and J usage is TRBJ1-4; D ambiguous. CDR1 and CDR2 (germline): SEHNR, FQNEAQ (reference sequence). The CDR3 loop spans 12 amino acids. The ends were cut back, 0 bases at V and 14 bases at J, with 10 bases in the middle. The CDR3 DNA reads as TGTGCCAGCAGCTTAGCGCTCGGGATCCTGTTTTTT. This encodes CASSLALGILFF. Complete variable domain (other parts from reference TRBV7-9 and TRBJ1-4): DTGVSQNPRHKITKRGQNVTFRCDPISEHNRLYWYRQTLGQGPEFLTYFQNEAQLEKSRLLSDRFSAERPKGSFSTLEIQRTEQGDSAMYLCASSLALGILFFGSGTQLSVL.

In this sample, this clonotype turned up a few times. The genes are TRBV6-5 and TRBJ1-4; D is ambiguous. CDR1 MNHEY and CDR2 SVGAGI come from the germline V gene. The CDR3 length is 16 residues. Trimming cost V 0 bases and J 3 bases, with 11 bases left between them. DNA of the CDR3: TGTGCCAGCAGTTACTCTGGCGGAGGATCTAATGAAAAACTGTTTTTT. This translates into CASSYSGGGSNEKLFF.

This clonotype came up many times. V and J are TRBV5-1 and TRBJ2-1; 12 bases are a match to TRBD2. After removal of 0 bases from V and 7 bases from J, the junction contained 8 bases not matched to a gene. In germline, CDR1 is SGHRS, CDR2 YFSETQ. The length of the CDR3 is 17 residues. The CDR3 nucleotides are TGCGCCAGCAGCTTGGTCCCTAGCGGGAGGGCCGGGAATGAGCAGTTCTTC. As protein: CASSLVPSGRAGNEQFF.

This chain uses TRBV14 with TRBJ2-1, with a tentative D call TRBD2 (5 bases). Trimming took off 3 bases at V and 6 bases at J, with 12 bases between the two ends. The CDR3 has 14 residues. CDR1 SGHDN and CDR2 FVKESK come from the germline V gene. This CDR3 reads CASSQVGLTNEQFF. CDR3 in DNA: TGTGCCAGCAGCCAGGTCGGACTGACCAATGAGCAGTTCTTC.

V usage is TRBV10-3 and J usage is TRBJ2-7; weak D call: TRBD1 (6 bases). The V end was cut by 0 bases, the J end by 0 bases, with 6 bases between. CDR3 length: 14 residues. CDR1 and CDR2 (germline): ENHRY, SYGVKD. CDR3 sequence (DNA): TGTGCCATCAGTGAGTCGGACAGCTCCTACGAGCAGTACTTC. It encodes CAISESDSSYEQYF.

The chain recombines TRBV4-3 with TRBJ1-2, with D unresolved. From germline, CDR1 is LGHNA and CDR2 YSLEER. The CDR3 has 14 residues. Trimming left V 1 base short and J 4 bases short, with 10 bases between. DNA for the CDR3: TGCGCCAGCAGCCAAGGAATCGGGAGCTATGGCTACACCTTC. Translated, it gives CASSQGIGSYGYTF.

This clonotype was detected many times. V gene TRBV12-5 combines with J gene TRBJ2-7; 7 bases align to TRBD1. The CDR3 has 18 amino acids. Trimming took 2 bases from V and 1 from J; bases not matched to a gene: 14. The germline CDR1 and CDR2 sequences are LGHNT and FRNRAP. The CDR3 is CASGLPTRDRENSYEQYF. The DNA for the CDR3 is TGTGCTAGTGGTTTGCCAACCCGGGACAGAGAAAATTCCTACGAGCAGTACTTC. The full variable domain, rest sourced from reference TRBV12-5 and TRBJ2-7, is DARVTQTPRHKVTEMGQEVTMRCQPILGHNTVFWYRQTMMQGLELLAYFRNRAPLDDSGMPKDRFSAEMPDATLATLKIQPSEPRDSAVYFCASGLPTRDRENSYEQYFGPGTRLTVT.